Listed here are 20 T cell receptor beta chains from one sample, sequenced in a study of cytomegalovirus exposure and HLA in healthy donors. PCR was performed using 60 Vbeta and 13 Jbeta primers. Clones were sequenced by immunoSEQ multiplex PCR, and TCRdb holds only the in-frame ones, with some missing. The sample records 100,000 to 150,000 clones, around four fifths being singletons. Material: PBMCs. Receptors originate from a woman between 40 and 55 years old in good health and CMV-seropositive.

This clone was recorded once. The chain recombines TRBV7-8 with TRBJ2-5, with D perhaps TRBD2 (5 bases). The DNA end is more similar to TRBJ2-7, so the J call may be wrong. CDR1 and CDR2 (germline): SGHVS, FQNEAQ. The CDR3 loop spans 15 amino acids. CDR3 residues: CASSYFSGSSYEQYF. As DNA, the CDR3 is TGTGCCAGCAGCTATTTCTCGGGGAGCTCCTACGAGCAGTACTTC.

The V gene is TRBV11-2, the J gene TRBJ2-3, with D possibly being TRBD2 (6 bases). V gave up 4 bases and J gave up 1 base, with 15 bases separating them. This CDR3 has 16 residues. The germline gives CDR1 SGHAT, CDR2 FQNNGV. The CDR3 protein is CASSSSGLDGTDTQYF. The DNA for the CDR3 is TGTGCCAGCAGCTCATCGGGACTGGACGGCACAGATACGCAGTATTTT.

The J gene is TRBJ2-7, the V gene TRBV29-1; weak D call: TRBD2 (7 bases). CDR3 length: 13 amino acids. Germline V gene lookup returns CDR1 SQVTM and CDR2 ANQGSEA. Trimming shortened V by 5 bases and J by 0 bases, and 11 bases separated the two germline ends. The chain's CDR3 is CSVRGGSSYEQYF. The CDR3 DNA sequence: TGCAGCGTTAGGGGGGGGAGCTCCTACGAGCAGTACTTC.

This rearrangement joins TRBV6-1 to TRBJ2-1; TRBD1 matches at 9 bases. The CDR3 runs 15 residues. J lost 4 bases, V lost 8 bases, and 9 bases had no gene match. Germline V gives CDR1 MNHNS, CDR2 SASEGT. DNA for the CDR3: TGTGCCAGCCTCTCCCCGGGACAGGGTTACAATGAGCAGTTCTTC. Amino acids: CASLSPGQGYNEQFF.

This clone was detected a few times. The chain employs TRBV6-8 and TRBJ2-2; D not resolved. This CDR3 is built from 12 residues. Trimming stripped 5 bases from V and 6 bases from J, with 7 bases between. CDR1 is MNHGY, CDR2 SAAAGT, per germline. The CDR3 region is CASSSDAGELFF. Here the CDR3 DNA reads TGTGCCAGCAGTAGCGACGCCGGGGAGCTGTTTTTT.

With respect to this clone: One end of the junction varies from germline; a read error may be responsible. The same CDR3 arises from other DNA sequences in this sample as well. The V gene is TRBV11-3, the J gene TRBJ2-2; D gene unclear. Germline CDR1 and CDR2: SGHNT and YENEEA. The CDR3 sequence is 13 residues long. The CDR3 reads CASSYPGTGELFF. CDR3 nucleotide sequence: TGCGCCAGCAGCTACCCCGGCACCGGGGAGCTGTTTTTT.

This chain uses TRBV30 with TRBJ1-5; 7 bases line up with TRBD1. The junction had 4 bases not matched to a gene; V was cut back by 1 base and J by 4 bases. The CDR3 is made up of 14 amino acids. CDR1 is GTSNPN and CDR2 is SVGIG in the germline V gene (reference sequence). This CDR3 is CAWSATGMNQPQHF. The CDR3 DNA reads TGTGCCTGGAGTGCGACAGGGATGAATCAGCCCCAGCATTTT. The full variable domain, completed using reference TRBV30 and TRBJ1-5, is SQTIHQWPATLVQPVGSPLSLECTVEGTSNPNLYWYRQAAGRGLQLLFYSVGIGQISSEVPQNLSASRPQDRQFILSSKKLLLSDSGFYLCAWSATGMNQPQHFGDGTRLSIL.

The genes are TRBV2 and TRBJ2-3; D may be TRBD2 (5 bases). The CDR3 consists of 14 residues. Germline CDR1 and CDR2: SNHLY and FYNNEI. V gave up 5 bases and J gave up 1 base, with 10 bases separating them. CDR3 loop: CASSLTAGTDTQYF. CDR3 nucleotide sequence: TGTGCCAGCAGTTTAACAGCGGGCACAGATACGCAGTATTTT.

Comments on this clone: The DNA is omitted, as the CDR3 cannot be located on it reliably, and the CDR3 follows TCRdb's listing. The V and J genes are TRBV21-1 and TRBJ2-7; the table assigns TRBD1, which was not confirmed against the DNA. TRBV21-1 is annotated as a pseudogene. The CDR3 spans 19 residues, counting both ends. The CDR3 sequence: CASSNVGQGAHSASYEQYF.

The V and J genes are TRBV7-3 and TRBJ2-3; a weak D match, TRBD2 (5 bases). Trimming left V 3 bases short and J 2 bases short, with 9 bases between. The CDR3 extends over 14 amino acids. Per the germline V gene, CDR1 is SGHTA and CDR2 is FQGTGA. DNA of the CDR3: TGTGCCAGCAGCTTTGAGCGGAACACAGATACGCAGTATTTT. Encoded protein: CASSFERNTDTQYF. The full variable domain, rest sourced from reference TRBV7-3 and TRBJ2-3, is GAGVSQTPSNKVTEKGKYVELRCDPISGHTALYWYRQSLGQGPEFLIYFQGTGAADDSGLPNDRFFAVRPEGSVSTLKIQRTERGDSAVYLCASSFERNTDTQYFGPGTRLTVL.

This clone was seen a handful of times. CDR3 sequence: CASSQGPGGSTDTQYF. CDR3 sequence (DNA): TGCGCCAGCAGCCAAGGACCGGGAGGTAGCACAGATACGCAGTATTTT. The gene calls are TRBV4-3 and TRBJ2-3; TRBD2 aligns across 7 bases. Trimming cost V 1 base and J 0 bases; bases outside gene matches: 4. The CDR3 loop spans 16 amino acids. Per germline, CDR1 LGHNA and CDR2 YSLEER.

This chain links TRBV28 with TRBJ1-5; 9 bases match TRBD1. J lost 5 bases, V lost 4 bases, and 6 bases had no gene match. Germline lookup yields CDR1 MDHEN and CDR2 SYDVKM. The CDR3 contains 15 residues. DNA for the CDR3: TGTGCCAGCAGTTGGGGACAGGGAAACCATCAGCCCCAGCATTTT. This encodes CASSWGQGNHQPQHF.

This chain uses TRBV27 with TRBJ2-7; TRBD1 matches at 8 bases. Germline V gives CDR1 MNHEY, CDR2 SMNVEV (reference sequence). The V segment lost 2 bases and the J segment 6 bases; nucleotides outside the gene matches: 3. This CDR3 is 13 amino acids long. CDR3 amino acids: CASSLQGASEQYF. The CDR3 DNA reads TGTGCCAGCAGTTTACAGGGGGCATCCGAGCAGTACTTC.

This clone appeared once. The chain recombines TRBV28 with TRBJ1-2, with 9 bases aligning to TRBD1. The junction had 6 bases not matched to a gene; V was cut back by 9 bases and J by 7 bases. The CDR3 runs 12 residues. Germline-derived CDR1 and CDR2 are MDHEN and SYDVKM. CDR3 loop: CASATGGRGYTF. In DNA, the CDR3 is TGTGCCAGTGCGACAGGGGGTCGTGGCTACACCTTC.

The J gene is TRBJ2-1, the V gene TRBV5-4; 7 nucleotides match TRBD2. The junction had 12 bases not matched to a gene; V was cut back by 0 bases and J by 6 bases. The CDR3 covers 17 residues. CDR1 is SGHNT and CDR2 is YYREEE in the germline V gene (reference sequence). The CDR3 region is CASSLAGGWTGGNEQFF. In DNA form, the CDR3 reads TGTGCCAGCAGCTTGGCCGGAGGATGGACGGGGGGCAATGAGCAGTTCTTC.

The chain is built from TRBV27 and TRBJ2-2; no clear D gene. The CDR3 contains 11 residues. V shed 7 bases and J shed 3 bases, with 3 bases lying between them. Germline CDR1 reads MNHEY; CDR2 reads SMNVEV (reference sequence). CDR3 nucleotide sequence: TGTGCCAGCACCGACACCGGGGAGCTGTTTTTT. This translates into CASTDTGELFF.

This sequence joins TRBV10-1 and TRBJ2-1; maybe TRBD1 (5 bases). The CDR3 is 14 amino acids. Germline assignment: CDR1 WNHNN and CDR2 SYGVQD (reference sequence). V lost 1 base and J lost 7, with 11 bases in between. The CDR3 DNA sequence: TGCGCCAGCAGTGAGTTTCAGGGATGGAATGAGCAGTTCTTC. Translation: CASSEFQGWNEQFF.

The chain links TRBV4-3 to TRBJ2-1; 8 bases map to TRBD2. V was clipped by 0 bases and J by 7 bases; unmatched bases: 8. The CDR3 is 16 residues long. From germline, CDR1 is LGHNA and CDR2 YSLEER. The CDR3 nucleotides read TGCGCCAGCAGCCAAGATCCAGCGGGAGAGGGGAATGAGCAGTTCTTC. It yields the protein CASSQDPAGEGNEQFF.

V is TRBV7-9 and J is TRBJ2-7, with 7 bases matching TRBD1. There are 13 residues in the CDR3. Unmatched junction bases numbered 5, after V lost 7 bases and J lost 2 bases. CDR1 SEHNR and CDR2 FQNEAQ come from the germline V gene (reference sequence). CDR3 sequence: CASTHRGTYEQYF. Written as DNA, the CDR3 is TGTGCCAGCACACACAGGGGTACCTACGAGCAGTACTTC.

The chain has TRBV20-1 and TRBJ2-1; 9 bases are shared with TRBD2. The germline CDR1 and CDR2 sequences are DFQATT and SNEGSKA (reference sequence). The CDR3 is 10 residues long. V gave up 7 bases and J gave up 13 bases; unmatched junction bases: 5. CDR3 nucleotides: TGCAGTGTGATAGCGGGGGCCCAGTTCTTC. This encodes CSVIAGAQFF.